This T cell receptor beta chain was recorded in a study of spatial heterogeneity in lung cancer. One entry per CDR3 protein results from TCRdb running MiXCR on the 5' RACE reads. The sample has almost 75,000 distinct CDR3 sequences, 13% seen once. Time point given: sample taken at primary tumor resection. TCRs were sequenced from unsorted whole RNA of tumor, nontumor lung or PBMC. CDR3 length: 14 residues. The V gene end was trimmed by 4 bases and the J gene end by 3 bases; junction bases not matched to a gene: 7. Germline V lookup: CDR1 SGHRS, CDR2 YFSETQ. This receptor was obtained from a male donor with early-stage non-small cell lung cancer. The chain joins TRBV5-1 to TRBJ2-7; 7 bases align to TRBD1. The source was PBMCs, collected at surgery. The CDR3 DNA follows: TGCGCCAGCAGCCCAATAGGGGGCTACTACGAGCAGTACTTC. Translating gives CASSPIGGYYEQYF.